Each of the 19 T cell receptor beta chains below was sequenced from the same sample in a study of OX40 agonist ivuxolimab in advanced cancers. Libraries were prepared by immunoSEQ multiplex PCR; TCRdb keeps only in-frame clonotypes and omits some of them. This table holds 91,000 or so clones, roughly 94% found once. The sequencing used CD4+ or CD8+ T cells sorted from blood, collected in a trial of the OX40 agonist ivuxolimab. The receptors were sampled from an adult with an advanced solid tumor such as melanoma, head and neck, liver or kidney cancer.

The CDR3 DNA follows: TGCGCCAGCAGCTTGGCTGGGGATAATTCACCCCTCCACTTT. This encodes CASSLAGDNSPLHF. The rearrangement joins TRBV5-1 to TRBJ1-6; D gene ambiguous. V was shortened by 0 bases and J by 5 bases, with 6 bases between the two germline ends. The CDR3 has 14 residues. CDR1 and CDR2 from the germline V gene are SGHRS and YFSETQ. The variable domain in full, with the rest retrieved from reference TRBV5-1 and TRBJ1-6, is KAGVTQTPRYLIKTRGQQVTLSCSPISGHRSVSWYQQTPGQGLQFLFEYFSETQRNKGNFPGRFSGRQFSNSRSEMNVSTLELGDSALYLCASSLAGDNSPLHFGNGTRLTVT.

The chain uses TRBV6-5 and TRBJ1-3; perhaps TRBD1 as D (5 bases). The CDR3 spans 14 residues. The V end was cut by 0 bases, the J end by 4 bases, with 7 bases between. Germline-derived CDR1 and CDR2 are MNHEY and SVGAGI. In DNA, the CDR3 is TGTGCCAGCAGTTACTCGGGGCAGGGAAACACCATATATTTT. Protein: CASSYSGQGNTIYF.

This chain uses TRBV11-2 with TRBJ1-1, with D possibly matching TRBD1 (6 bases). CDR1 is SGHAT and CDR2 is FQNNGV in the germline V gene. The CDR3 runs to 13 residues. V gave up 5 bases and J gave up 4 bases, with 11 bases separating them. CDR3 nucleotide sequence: TGTGCCAGCAGCCAACAACAGGGCACTGAAGCTTTCTTT. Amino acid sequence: CASSQQQGTEAFF.

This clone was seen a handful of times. The CDR3 spells CSGKGTVNTEAFF. CDR3 nucleotides: TGCAGCGGAAAAGGGACTGTGAACACTGAAGCTTTCTTT. The V and J genes are TRBV29-1 and TRBJ1-1, with D possibly being TRBD1 (5 bases). This CDR3 region has 13 residues. CDR1 and CDR2 from the germline V gene are SQVTM and ANQGSEA. Trimming left V 7 bases short and J 0 bases short, with 12 bases between.

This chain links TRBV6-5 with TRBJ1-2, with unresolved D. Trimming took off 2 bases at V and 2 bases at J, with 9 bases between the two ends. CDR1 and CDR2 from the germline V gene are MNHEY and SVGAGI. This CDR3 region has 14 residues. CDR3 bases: TGTGCCAGCAGTTACCGGATTGGAAACTATGGCTACACCTTC. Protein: CASSYRIGNYGYTF.

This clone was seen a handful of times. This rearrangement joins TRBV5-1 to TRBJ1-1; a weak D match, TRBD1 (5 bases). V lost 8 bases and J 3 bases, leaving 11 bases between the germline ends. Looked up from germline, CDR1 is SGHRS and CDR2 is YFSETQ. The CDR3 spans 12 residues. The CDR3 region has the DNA TGCGCCAGGAGGACACAATACACTGAAGCTTTCTTT. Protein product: CARRTQYTEAFF. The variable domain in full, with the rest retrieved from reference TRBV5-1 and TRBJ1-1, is KAGVTQTPRYLIKTRGQQVTLSCSPISGHRSVSWYQQTPGQGLQFLFEYFSETQRNKGNFPGRFSGRQFSNSRSEMNVSTLELGDSALYLCARRTQYTEAFFGQGTRLTVV.

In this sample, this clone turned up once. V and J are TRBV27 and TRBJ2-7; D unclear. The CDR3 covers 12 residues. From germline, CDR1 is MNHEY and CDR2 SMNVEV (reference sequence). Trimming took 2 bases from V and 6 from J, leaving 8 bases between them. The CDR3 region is CASSLHTSEQYF. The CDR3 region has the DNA TGTGCCAGCAGTTTACATACGTCCGAGCAGTACTTC.

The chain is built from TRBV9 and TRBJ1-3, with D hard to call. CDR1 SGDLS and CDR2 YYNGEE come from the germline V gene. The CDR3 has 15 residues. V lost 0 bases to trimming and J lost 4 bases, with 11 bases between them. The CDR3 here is CASSVEVGFGNTIYF. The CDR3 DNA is TGTGCCAGCAGCGTAGAGGTGGGCTTCGGAAACACCATATATTTT.

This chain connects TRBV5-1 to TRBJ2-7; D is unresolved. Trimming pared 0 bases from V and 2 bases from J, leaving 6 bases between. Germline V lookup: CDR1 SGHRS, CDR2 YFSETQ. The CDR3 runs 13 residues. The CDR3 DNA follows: TGCGCCAGCAGCTTGGGACCTCCCTACGAGCAGTACTTC. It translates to CASSLGPPYEQYF. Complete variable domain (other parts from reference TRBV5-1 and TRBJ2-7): KAGVTQTPRYLIKTRGQQVTLSCSPISGHRSVSWYQQTPGQGLQFLFEYFSETQRNKGNFPGRFSGRQFSNSRSEMNVSTLELGDSALYLCASSLGPPYEQYFGPGTRLTVT.

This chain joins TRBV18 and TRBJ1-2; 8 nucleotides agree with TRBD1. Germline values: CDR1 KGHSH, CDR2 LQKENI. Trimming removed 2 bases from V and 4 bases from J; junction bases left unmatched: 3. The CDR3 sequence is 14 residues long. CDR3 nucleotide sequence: TGTGCCAGCTCACCAGGACAGGGAGGCTATGGCTACACCTTC. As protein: CASSPGQGGYGYTF.

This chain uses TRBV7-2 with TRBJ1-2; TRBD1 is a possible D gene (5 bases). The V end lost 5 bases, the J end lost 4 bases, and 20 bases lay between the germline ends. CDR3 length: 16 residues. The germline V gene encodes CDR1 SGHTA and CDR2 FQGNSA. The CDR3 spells CASSHAPGPHVYGYTF. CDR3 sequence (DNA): TGTGCCAGCAGCCATGCTCCGGGGCCCCACGTCTATGGCTACACCTTC.

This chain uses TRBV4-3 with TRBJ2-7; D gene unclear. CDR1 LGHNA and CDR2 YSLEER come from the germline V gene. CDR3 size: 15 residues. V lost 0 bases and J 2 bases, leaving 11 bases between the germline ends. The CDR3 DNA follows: TGCGCCAGCAGCCAAGATCACACCAGGACCTACGAGCAGTACTTC. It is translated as CASSQDHTRTYEQYF.

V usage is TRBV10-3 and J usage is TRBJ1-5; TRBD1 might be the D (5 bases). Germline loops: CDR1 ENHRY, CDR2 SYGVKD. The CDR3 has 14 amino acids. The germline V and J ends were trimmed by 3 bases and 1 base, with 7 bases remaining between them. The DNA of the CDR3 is TGTGCCATCAGTGACAGGGTAAGCAATCAGCCCCAGCATTTT. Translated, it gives CAISDRVSNQPQHF.

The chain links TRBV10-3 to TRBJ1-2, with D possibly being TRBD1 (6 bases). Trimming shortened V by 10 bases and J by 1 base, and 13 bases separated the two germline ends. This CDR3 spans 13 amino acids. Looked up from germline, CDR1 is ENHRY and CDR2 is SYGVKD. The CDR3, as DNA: TGTGCCAGCAGGGTCAGGGGTAACTATGGCTACACCTTC. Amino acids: CASRVRGNYGYTF.

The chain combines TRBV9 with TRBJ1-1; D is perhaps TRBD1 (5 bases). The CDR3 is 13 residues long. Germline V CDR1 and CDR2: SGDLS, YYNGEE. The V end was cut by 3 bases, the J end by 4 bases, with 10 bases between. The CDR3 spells CASSAGSATEAFF. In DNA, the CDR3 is TGTGCCAGCAGCGCAGGGTCGGCCACTGAAGCTTTCTTT.

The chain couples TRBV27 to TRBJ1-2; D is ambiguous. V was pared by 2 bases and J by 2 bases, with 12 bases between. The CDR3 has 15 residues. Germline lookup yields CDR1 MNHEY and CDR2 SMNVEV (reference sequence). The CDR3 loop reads CASSLLSAQNYGYTF. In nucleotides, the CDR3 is TGTGCCAGCAGTTTACTAAGCGCCCAGAACTATGGCTACACCTTC.

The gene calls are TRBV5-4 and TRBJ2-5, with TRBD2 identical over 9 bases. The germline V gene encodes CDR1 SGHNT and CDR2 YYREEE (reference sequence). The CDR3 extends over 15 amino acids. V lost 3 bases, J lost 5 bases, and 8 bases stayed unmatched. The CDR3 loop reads CASSSAASGGETQYF. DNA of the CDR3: TGTGCCAGCAGCTCCGCTGCGAGCGGGGGGGAGACCCAGTACTTC. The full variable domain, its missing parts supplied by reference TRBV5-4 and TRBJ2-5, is ETGVTQSPTHLIKTRGQQVTLRCSSQSGHNTVSWYQQALGQGPQFIFQYYREEENGRGNFPPRFSGLQFPNYSSELNVNALELDDSALYLCASSSAASGGETQYFGPGTRLLVL.

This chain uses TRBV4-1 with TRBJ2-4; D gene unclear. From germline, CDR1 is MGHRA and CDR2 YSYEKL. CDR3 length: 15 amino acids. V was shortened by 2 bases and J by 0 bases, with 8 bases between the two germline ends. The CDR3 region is CASSQPTVAKNIQYF. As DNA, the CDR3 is TGCGCCAGCAGCCAACCTACGGTAGCCAAAAACATTCAGTACTTC.

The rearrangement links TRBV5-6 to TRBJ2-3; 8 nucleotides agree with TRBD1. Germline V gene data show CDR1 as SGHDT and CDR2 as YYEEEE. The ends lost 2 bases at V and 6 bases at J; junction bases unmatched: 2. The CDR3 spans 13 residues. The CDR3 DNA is TGTGCCAGCAGCTTCCAGGGGGCGGATACGCAGTATTTT. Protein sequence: CASSFQGADTQYF.